This T cell receptor beta chain was profiled in a study of blood T cell repertoires in COVID-19. Sequencing used immunoSEQ multiplex PCR; TCRdb keeps in-frame clones, though not all of them. The data show under 200,000 clones, around 80% seen once. V lost 0 bases, J lost 6 bases, and 4 bases stayed unmatched. Germline V lookup: CDR1 SGHRS, CDR2 YFSETQ. The CDR3 sequence is 16 residues long. The genes are TRBV5-1 and TRBJ1-6; TRBD1 aligns across 9 bases. The sequence derives from a man between 65 and 85 years old with active or convalescent COVID-19. Sequenced input: peripheral blood. The CDR3 here is CASSLDGTGFNSPLHF. The CDR3 DNA reads TGCGCCAGCAGCTTGGATGGGACAGGGTTTAATTCACCCCTCCACTTT.